The clone carrying this T cell receptor (beta chain) occurred many times. Its matching antigen is unknown. Germline loops: CDR1 SGHVS, CDR2 FNYEAQ. The CDR3 runs 14 residues. V gave up 4 bases and J gave up 2 bases, with 11 bases separating them. The data belong to a study of T-cell memory formation after mild COVID-19. Study information: TCR clusters were mostly confined to one donor each. Findings and limits, study-wide: A second wave expanding day 15 to 37 was CD4+-biased; contracting clones were balanced.

5'RACE, which relied on constant-segment primers, yielded TCR alpha and TCR beta cDNA libraries carrying sample barcodes and UMIs. From the 5' RACE reads, TCRdb called clonotypes with MiXCR, one entry per CDR3 protein. The sample contains about 180,000 distinct CDR3 sequences, around 15% of which appear only once. Specimen: PBMCs or a T cell subset sorted from them (not recorded which). The sequence derives from an adult woman who had mild COVID-19 (a few samples of this study predate the infection). Cell type and time point are not known. The chain links TRBV7-6 to TRBJ2-5; tentative D call: TRBD1 (6 bases). CDR3 nucleotide sequence: TGTGCCAGCAGCTCGATGGACAGACAAGAGACCCAGTACTTC. It encodes CASSSMDRQETQYF.